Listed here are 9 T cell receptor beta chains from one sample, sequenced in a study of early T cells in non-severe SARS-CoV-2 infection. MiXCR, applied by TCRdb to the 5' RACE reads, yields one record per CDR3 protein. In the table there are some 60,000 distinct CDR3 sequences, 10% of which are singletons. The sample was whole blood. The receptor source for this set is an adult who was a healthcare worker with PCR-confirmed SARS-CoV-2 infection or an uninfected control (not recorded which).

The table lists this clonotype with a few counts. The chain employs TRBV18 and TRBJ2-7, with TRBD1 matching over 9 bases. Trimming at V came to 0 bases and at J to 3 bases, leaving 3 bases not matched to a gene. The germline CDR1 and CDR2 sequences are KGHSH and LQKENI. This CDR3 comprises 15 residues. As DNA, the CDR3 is TGTGCCAGCTCACCACCGGGACAGGGAATCTACGAGCAGTACTTC. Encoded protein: CASSPPGQGIYEQYF. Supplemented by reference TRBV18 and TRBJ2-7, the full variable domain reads NAGVMQNPRHLVRRRGQEARLRCSPMKGHSHVYWYRQLPEEGLKFMVYLQKENIIDESGMPKERFSAEFPKEGPSILRIQQVVRGDSAAYFCASSPPGQGIYEQYFGPGTRLTVT.

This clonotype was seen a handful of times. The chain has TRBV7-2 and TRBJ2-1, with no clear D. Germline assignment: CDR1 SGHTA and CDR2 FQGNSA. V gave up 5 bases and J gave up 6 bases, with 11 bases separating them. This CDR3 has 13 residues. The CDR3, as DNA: TGTGCCAGCAGCCCCACCTCTAGCAATGAGCAGTTCTTC. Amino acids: CASSPTSSNEQFF.

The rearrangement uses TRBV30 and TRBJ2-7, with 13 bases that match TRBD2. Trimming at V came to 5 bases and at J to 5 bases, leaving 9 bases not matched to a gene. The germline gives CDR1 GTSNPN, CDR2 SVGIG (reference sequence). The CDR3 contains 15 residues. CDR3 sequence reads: CAWGGRTSGRNEQYF. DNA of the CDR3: TGTGCCTGGGGGGGGAGGACTAGCGGGAGAAACGAGCAGTACTTC.

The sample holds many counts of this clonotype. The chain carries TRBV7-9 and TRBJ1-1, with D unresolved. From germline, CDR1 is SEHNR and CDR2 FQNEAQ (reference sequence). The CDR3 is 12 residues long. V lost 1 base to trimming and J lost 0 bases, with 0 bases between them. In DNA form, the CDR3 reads TGTGCCAGCAGCTTAGTGAACACTGAAGCTTTCTTT. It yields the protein CASSLVNTEAFF.

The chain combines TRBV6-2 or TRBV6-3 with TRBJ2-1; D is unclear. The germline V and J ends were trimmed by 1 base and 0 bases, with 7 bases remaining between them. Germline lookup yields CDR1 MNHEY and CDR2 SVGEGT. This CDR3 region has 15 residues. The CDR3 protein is CASSYYGDSYNEQFF. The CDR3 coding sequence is TGTGCCAGCAGTTACTACGGCGACTCCTACAATGAGCAGTTCTTC.

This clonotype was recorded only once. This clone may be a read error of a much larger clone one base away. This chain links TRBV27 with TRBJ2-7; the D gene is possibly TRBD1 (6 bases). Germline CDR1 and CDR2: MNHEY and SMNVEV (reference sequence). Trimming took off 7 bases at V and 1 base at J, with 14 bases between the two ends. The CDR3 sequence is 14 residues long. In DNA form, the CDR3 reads TGTGCCAGCACTCCTTGGACAGATTCCTACGAGCAGTACTTC. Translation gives CASTPWTDSYEQYF.

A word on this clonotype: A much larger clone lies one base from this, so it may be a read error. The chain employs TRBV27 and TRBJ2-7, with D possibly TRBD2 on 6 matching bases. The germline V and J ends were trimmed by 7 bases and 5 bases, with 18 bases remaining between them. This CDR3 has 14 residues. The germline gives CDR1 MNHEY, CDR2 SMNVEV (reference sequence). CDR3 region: CASTPTSGDDEQYF. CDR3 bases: TGTGCCAGCACCCCGACTAGTGGGGACGACGAGCAGTACTTC.

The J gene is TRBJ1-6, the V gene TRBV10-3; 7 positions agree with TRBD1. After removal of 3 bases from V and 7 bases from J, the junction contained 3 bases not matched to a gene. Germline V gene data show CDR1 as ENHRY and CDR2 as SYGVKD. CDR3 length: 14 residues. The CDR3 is CAISEGGGNSPLHF. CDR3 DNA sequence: TGTGCCATCAGTGAAGGAGGGGGCAATTCACCCCTCCACTTT.

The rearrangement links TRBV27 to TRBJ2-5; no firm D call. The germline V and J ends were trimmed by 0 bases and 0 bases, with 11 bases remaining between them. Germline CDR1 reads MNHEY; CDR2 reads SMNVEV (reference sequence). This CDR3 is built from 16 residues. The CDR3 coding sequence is TGTGCCAGCAGTTTATCGGGTATTAGGGACCAAGAGACCCAGTACTTC. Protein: CASSLSGIRDQETQYF.